This T cell receptor beta chain was sequenced for a study of blood T cell repertoires in COVID-19. Germline values: CDR1 LGHDT, CDR2 YNNKEL (reference sequence). The J segment lost 6 bases and the V segment lost 3 bases, leaving 7 bases of the junction unmatched. The CDR3 runs 16 residues. Only a few counts were recorded for this clone. Clones were sequenced by immunoSEQ multiplex PCR, and TCRdb holds only the in-frame ones, with some missing. The table lists about 210,000 clones, 80% of them singletons. The TCR sequence derives from a man aged 60 to 69 with acute or convalescent COVID-19. Specimen: peripheral blood. The V gene is TRBV3-1 (or the pseudogene TRBV3-2), the J gene TRBJ2-2; 10 bases match TRBD2. CDR3 nucleotides: TGTGCCAGCAGCCATAATCCCGGGACTAGCGCCGGGGAGCTGTTTTTT. Its protein is CASSHNPGTSAGELFF.